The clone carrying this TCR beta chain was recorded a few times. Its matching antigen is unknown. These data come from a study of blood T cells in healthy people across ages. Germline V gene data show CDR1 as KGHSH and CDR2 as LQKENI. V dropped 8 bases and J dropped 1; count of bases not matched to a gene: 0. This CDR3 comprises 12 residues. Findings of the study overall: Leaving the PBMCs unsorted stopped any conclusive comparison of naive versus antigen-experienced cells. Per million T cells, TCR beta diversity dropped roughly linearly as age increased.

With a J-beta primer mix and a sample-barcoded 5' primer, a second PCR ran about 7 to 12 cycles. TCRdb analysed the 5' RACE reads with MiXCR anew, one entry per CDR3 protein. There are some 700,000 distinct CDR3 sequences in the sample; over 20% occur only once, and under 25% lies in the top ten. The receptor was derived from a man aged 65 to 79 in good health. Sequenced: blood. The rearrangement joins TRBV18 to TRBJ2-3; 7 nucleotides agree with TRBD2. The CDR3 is CASTSGTDTQYF. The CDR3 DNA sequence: TGTGCCAGCACTAGCGGCACAGATACGCAGTATTTT.